A selection of T cell receptor beta chains follows, all from one sample in a study of blood T cells in healthy people across ages. TCRdb re-analysed the 5' RACE reads in MiXCR, keeping a single row per CDR3 protein. The sample lists 650,000 to 800,000 distinct CDR3 sequences, approximately 48% occurring once. Sequenced: blood. Receptor source: a man between 60 and 75 years old in good health. The CDR3 runs from the conserved cysteine through the conserved F or W. D genes are given only for firm matches. The size of a clone is reported for some rows only, either as once, few or many, or as a class for expanded clones.

size	D	V	J	DNA	CDR3
NA	TRBD2	TRBV29-1	TRBJ2-1	TGCAGCGTGGGAAGGACTAGCGGGGGCCTGAGAGATGAGCAGTTCTTC	CSVGRTSGGLRDEQFF
few	NA	TRBV4-1	TRBJ2-7	TGCGCCAGCAGCCCCCCTCGAGGGTCCTACGAGCAGTACTTC	CASSPPRGSYEQYF
NA	NA	TRBV12-3/TRBV12-4	TRBJ1-4	TGTGCCAGCAGTTTTAGGGGTCTCGATGAAAAACTGTTTTTT	CASSFRGLDEKLFF
NA	NA	TRBV6-2/TRBV6-3	TRBJ2-7	TGTGCCAGCAAACTCACCTGGGACCACTACGAGCAGTACTTC	CASKLTWDHYEQYF
few	NA	TRBV7-2	TRBJ2-1	TGTGCCAGCAGCCCCGACAGGACGGGTGAGCAGTTCTTC	CASSPDRTGEQFF
NA	NA	TRBV5-5	TRBJ2-1	TGTGCCAGCAGCTTGGTACAGGGCCTCTACAATGAGCAGTTCTTC	CASSLVQGLYNEQFF
few	TRBD2	TRBV4-1	TRBJ2-3	TGCGCCAGCAGCCAAGACGAGCGGGGGGGCATCGGCACAGATACGCAGTATTTT	CASSQDERGGIGTDTQYF
NA	TRBD1	TRBV6-1	TRBJ1-2	TGTGCCAGCAGAGCTGGACAGGGGGCATCCTATGGCTACACCTTC	CASRAGQGASYGYTF
few	NA	TRBV5-6	TRBJ2-7	TGTGCCAGCAGCTTCGGAGGGGGCGCCGTAACCGACGAGCAGTACTTC	CASSFGGGAVTDEQYF
many	NA	TRBV3-1	TRBJ2-7	TGTGCCAGCAGCCAAGACAGGGTCGGGGAGCAGTACTTC	CASSQDRVGEQYF
NA	TRBD1	TRBV20-1	TRBJ1-2	TGCAGTGCTGCGATGCCCGGGACAGGGACTAACTATGGCTACACCTTC	CSAAMPGTGTNYGYTF
few	NA	TRBV7-9	TRBJ2-1	TGTGCCAGCAGCACATACAGGGCAGACAATGAGCAGTTCTTC	CASSTYRADNEQFF
NA	TRBD1	TRBV7-2	TRBJ1-1	TGTGCCAGCAGCGAACAGGGGGGGTGGACTGAAGCTTTCTTT	CASSEQGGWTEAFF
NA	NA	TRBV5-1	TRBJ2-2	TGCGCCAGCAGCTTGGGAGTCTCTAGCCTTCACACCGGGGAGCTGTTTTTT	CASSLGVSSLHTGELFF
NA	TRBD2	TRBV20-1	TRBJ2-3	TGCAGTGCTAGGCTGGGGGGGGGAGTGCCGGATACGCAGTATTTT	CSARLGGGVPDTQYF